This T cell receptor beta chain was sequenced in a study of cytomegalovirus exposure and HLA in healthy donors. The PCR employed 60 Vbeta primers together with 13 Jbeta primers. Profiled with immunoSEQ multiplex PCR; TCRdb holds only in-frame clones, not every one. This table lists 150,000 or so clones. The V and J ends lost 3 bases and 6 bases respectively, with 15 bases between them. From germline, CDR1 is GTSNPN and CDR2 SVGIG (reference sequence). The CDR3 is 14 residues long. The gene calls are TRBV30 and TRBJ1-5; D ambiguous. This sequence originates from a woman between 50 and 59 years old in good health and CMV-seronegative. The sequenced sample consisted of PBMCs. CDR3 bases: TGTGCCTGGAGCGGCCGGGGAGGCGGTCAGCCCCAGCATTTT. It is translated as CAWSGRGGGQPQHF. The full variable domain, with the rest looked up from reference TRBV30 and TRBJ1-5, is SQTIHQWPATLVQPVGSPLSLECTVEGTSNPNLYWYRQAAGRGLQLLFYSVGIGQISSEVPQNLSASRPQDRQFILSSKKLLLSDSGFYLCAWSGRGGGQPQHFGDGTRLSIL.